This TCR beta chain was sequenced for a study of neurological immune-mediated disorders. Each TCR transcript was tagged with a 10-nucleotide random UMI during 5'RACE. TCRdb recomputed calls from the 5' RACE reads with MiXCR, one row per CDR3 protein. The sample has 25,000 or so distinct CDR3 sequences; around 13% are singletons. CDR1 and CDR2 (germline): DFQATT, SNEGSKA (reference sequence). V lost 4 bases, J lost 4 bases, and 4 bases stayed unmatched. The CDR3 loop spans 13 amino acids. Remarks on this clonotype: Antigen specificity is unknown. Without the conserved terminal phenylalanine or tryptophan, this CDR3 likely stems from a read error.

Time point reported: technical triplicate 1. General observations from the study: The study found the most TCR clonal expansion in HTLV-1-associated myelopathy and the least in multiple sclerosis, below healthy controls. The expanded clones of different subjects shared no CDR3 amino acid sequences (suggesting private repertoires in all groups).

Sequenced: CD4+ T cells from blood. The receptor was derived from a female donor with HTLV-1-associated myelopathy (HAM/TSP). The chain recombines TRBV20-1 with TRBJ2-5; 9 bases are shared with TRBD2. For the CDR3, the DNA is TGCAGTGCTATAGATAGCGGGGGAGAGACCCAGTACTTA. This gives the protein CSAIDSGGETQYL.